Here is one T cell receptor beta chain with its context. This table comes from immunoSEQ multiplex PCR, and its TCRdb copy is limited to in-frame clones, with some not included. Seen here are approximately 200,000 clones, approximately 83% observed once, and the top ten hold about a tenth. This record belongs to a study of blood T cell repertoires in COVID-19. This CDR3 spans 13 amino acids. The germline V and J ends were trimmed by 0 bases and 6 bases, with 9 bases remaining between them. CDR1 and CDR2 from the germline V gene are SGHDT and YYEEEE. This receptor was obtained from a human donor with active or convalescent COVID-19. The donor label of this sample is uncertain. Sequencing input: peripheral blood. The chain combines TRBV5-6 with TRBJ1-2, with unresolved D. The CDR3 DNA reads as TGTGCCAGCAGCTTGGGGACGGAGGATGGCTACACCTTC. It codes for CASSLGTEDGYTF.